The sample holds many counts of the clone carrying this TCR beta chain. What it recognizes is unknown. This sample is part of a study of early T cells in non-severe SARS-CoV-2 infection. Study overall: Chains stayed unpaired after sequencing of bulk RNA from unsorted whole blood. General study results and limits: VDJdb matching, biased toward anti-spike CD8 responses, missed private and CD4 specificities.

Each cDNA molecule carried a unique molecular identifier. TCRdb recomputed calls from the 5' RACE reads with MiXCR, one row per CDR3 protein. The sample lists 25,000 to 35,000 distinct CDR3 sequences, roughly 4.4% seen once, with 10% to 12% in the top ten. The germline CDR1 and CDR2 sequences are MGHDK and SYGVNS. Trimming at V came to 1 base and at J to 3 bases, leaving 3 bases not matched to a gene. The CDR3 runs to 15 residues. The V call is TRBV25-1, the J call TRBJ2-5, with TRBD2 matching over 9 bases. The specimen sequenced was whole blood. This TCR came from an adult who was a healthcare worker with PCR-confirmed SARS-CoV-2 infection or an uninfected control (not recorded which). This CDR3 is CASSELAGEEETQYF. The CDR3 region has the DNA TGTGCCAGCAGTGAATTAGCGGGAGAAGAAGAGACCCAGTACTTC.